This section outlines one T cell receptor beta chain sequence together with its context. This sample is part of a study of shared clonotypes between healthy human individuals. Naive CD8 cells were CD45RO-negative, positively selected for CCR7, excluding terminally differentiated effector memory CD45RA+ cells. The genomic DNA of each subset was split evenly across several immunoSEQ plates. This table comes from immunoSEQ multiplex PCR, and its TCRdb copy is limited to in-frame clones, with some not included. The table has about 2.2 million clones, roughly 93% seen once. V was cut by 3 bases and J by 6 bases, with 19 bases left in between. Germline CDR1 is SGDLS and CDR2 is YYNGEE. The length of the CDR3 is 16 residues.

The sequencing input was naive CD8+ T cells from PBMCs. The chain uses TRBV9 and TRBJ2-1, with D maybe TRBD1 (5 bases). The clonotype comes from a man aged 18-30 years in good health. Some clones in this sample may be carry-over from other donors' samples. The CDR3: CASSDDDSPVGNEQFF. The DNA of the CDR3 is TGTGCCAGCAGCGACGACGACAGCCCAGTAGGCAATGAGCAGTTCTTC.